The entry below gives a single TCR beta chain sequence along with its context. What antigen it recognizes has not been identified. No base quality information exists; no much larger clone differs at one position. This record belongs to a study of blood T cell repertoires in COVID-19 (dated by TCRdb to 2018 to 2021). At the level of the whole study: Collaborator samples came from the United States, Italy and Spain and covered acute and convalescent phases of COVID-19. The material from the prospective study consisted of cDNA or gDNA derived from T cells, B-cell-depleted T cells, or PBMCs. Deeply sampled blood TCRbeta repertoires from subjects exposed to, actively infected with, or recovered from COVID-19 were included in the dataset. A freely available public database, intended as a resource for researchers studying the immune response to SARS-CoV-2, is where the repertoires were released. The samples were drawn from the first 160 participants of the ongoing ImmuneRACE study and from about 1,200 subjects provided by 6 global collaborators. Nearly every sample came with metadata listing a de-identified subject ID, COVID-19 status, age in years and sex. Where HLA class I and class II types were available, the types were taken from metadata supplied by the sample provider, not from assay-based typing.

The CDR3 covers 14 residues, taking in both the cysteine and the phenylalanine. The retained sequence is limited to the CDR3, 42 bases, with the frame set at the first base. Compared with germline, V lacks 7 bases and J lacks 8 bases; bases without a gene match: 9. Taken from the germline V gene, the CDR1 and CDR2 loops are SGHRS and YFSETQ. The immunoSEQ Assay, a bias-controlled multiplex PCR, was used to amplify TCRbeta CDR3 regions from genomic DNA. The published analysis was carried out like this. Within the assay, amplification of reference gene primers was used to estimate how many nucleated cells each sample contained. To quantify the absolute abundance of each unique TCRbeta CDR3 rearrangement, sequence reads were collapsed and filtered. Productive Simpson clonality was computed per sample as the square root of Simpson's diversity index over productive rearrangements. Held by TCRdb, this immuneACCESS table contains in-frame sequences only and omits some clones. Under half of the omission traces to an unresolved V gene where checked; the cause of the rest is unknown. V and J calls and clone size come straight from that table; D and trimming were deduced from the DNA. For this sample there are over 250,000 clones; about 87% appear just once. The top ten constitute more than 8.5% of the sample.

At one collaborating source in Seattle, patients were enrolled during active infection and were followed longitudinally through the course of disease. The collaborating institutions used their own protocols to collect whole blood in K2EDTA tubes. For TCRbeta analysis, collaborators shipped samples as frozen whole blood, isolated PBMCs, or DNA extracted from either of those sample types. What the study reported, not specific to this receptor: How much clinical and demographic metadata was included differed by source and by participant, and the metadata was provided uncurated.

This TCR derives from a woman in her sixties or seventies with COVID-19, enrolled during active disease. Here the chain combines TRBV5-1 and TRBJ1-4, with 9 bases in between that match TRBD1. Sequencing input: peripheral blood. The nucleotides are TGCGCCAGCGGACCGGGACAGGGTCGCGAAAAACTGTTTTTT. This translates into CASGPGQGREKLFF.